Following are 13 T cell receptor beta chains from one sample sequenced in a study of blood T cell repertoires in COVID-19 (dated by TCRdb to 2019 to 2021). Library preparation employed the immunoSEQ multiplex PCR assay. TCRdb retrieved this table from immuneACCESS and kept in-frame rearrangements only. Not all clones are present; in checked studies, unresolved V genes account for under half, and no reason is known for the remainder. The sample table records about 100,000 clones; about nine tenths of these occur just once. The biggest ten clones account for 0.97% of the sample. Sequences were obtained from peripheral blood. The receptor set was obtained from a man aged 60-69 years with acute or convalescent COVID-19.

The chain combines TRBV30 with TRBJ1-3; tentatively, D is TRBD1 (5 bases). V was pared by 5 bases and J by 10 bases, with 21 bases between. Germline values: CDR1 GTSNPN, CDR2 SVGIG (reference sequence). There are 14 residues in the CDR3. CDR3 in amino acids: CAWGQGLPSETIYF. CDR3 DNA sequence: TGTGCCTGGGGTCAGGGCTTGCCATCTGAGACCATATATTTT.

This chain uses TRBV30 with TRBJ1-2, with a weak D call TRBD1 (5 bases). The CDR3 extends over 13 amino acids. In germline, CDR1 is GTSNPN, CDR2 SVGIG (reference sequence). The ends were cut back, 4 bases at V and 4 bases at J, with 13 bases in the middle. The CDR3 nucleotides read TGTGCCTGGAAGGGAGGGACTTCCTATGGCTACACCTTC. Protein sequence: CAWKGGTSYGYTF.

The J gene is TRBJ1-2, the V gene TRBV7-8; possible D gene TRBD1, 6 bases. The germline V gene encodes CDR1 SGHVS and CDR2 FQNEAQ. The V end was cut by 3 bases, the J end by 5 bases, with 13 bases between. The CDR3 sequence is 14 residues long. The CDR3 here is CASSFSTGYYGYTF. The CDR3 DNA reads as TGTGCCAGCAGCTTTAGTACAGGGTATTATGGCTACACCTTC.

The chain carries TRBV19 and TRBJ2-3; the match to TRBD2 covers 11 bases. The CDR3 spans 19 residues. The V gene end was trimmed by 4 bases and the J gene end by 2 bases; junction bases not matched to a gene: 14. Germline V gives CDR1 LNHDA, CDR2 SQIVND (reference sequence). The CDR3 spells CASSNPGLAVGGPTDTQYF. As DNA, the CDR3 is TGTGCCAGTAGTAACCCGGGACTAGCGGTAGGCGGTCCCACAGATACGCAGTATTTT.

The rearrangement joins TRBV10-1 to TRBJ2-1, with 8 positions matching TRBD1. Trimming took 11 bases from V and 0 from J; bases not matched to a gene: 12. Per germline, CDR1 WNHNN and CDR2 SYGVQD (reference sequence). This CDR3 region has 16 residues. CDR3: CAALAWDRCSYNEQFF. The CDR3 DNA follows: TGCGCCGCCCTCGCATGGGACAGGTGCTCCTACAATGAGCAGTTCTTC.

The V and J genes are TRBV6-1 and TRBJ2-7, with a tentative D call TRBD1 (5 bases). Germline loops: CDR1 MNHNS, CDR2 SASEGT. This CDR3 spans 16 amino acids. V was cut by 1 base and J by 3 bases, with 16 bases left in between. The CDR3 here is CASSEGSGQGSYEQYF. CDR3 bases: TGTGCCAGCAGTGAAGGGAGTGGCCAGGGAAGCTACGAGCAGTACTTC.

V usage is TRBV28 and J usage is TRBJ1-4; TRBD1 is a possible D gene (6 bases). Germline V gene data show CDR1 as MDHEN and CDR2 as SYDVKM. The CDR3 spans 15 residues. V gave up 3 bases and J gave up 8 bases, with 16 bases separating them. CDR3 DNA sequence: TGTGCCAGCAGTTTCCCCACAGGGCGCGGGGAAAAACTGTTTTTT. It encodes CASSFPTGRGEKLFF.

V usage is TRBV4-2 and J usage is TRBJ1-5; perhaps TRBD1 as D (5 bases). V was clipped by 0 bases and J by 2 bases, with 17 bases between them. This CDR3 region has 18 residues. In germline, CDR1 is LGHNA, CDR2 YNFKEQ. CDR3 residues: CASSQDRWQGDRNQPQHF. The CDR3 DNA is TGTGCCAGCAGCCAAGATCGGTGGCAGGGTGATCGCAATCAGCCCCAGCATTTT.

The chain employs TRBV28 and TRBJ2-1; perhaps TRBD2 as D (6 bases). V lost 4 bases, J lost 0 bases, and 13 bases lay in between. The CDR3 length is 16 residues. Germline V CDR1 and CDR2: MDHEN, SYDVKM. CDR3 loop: CASSSLLGGSYNEQFF. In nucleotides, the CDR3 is TGTGCCAGCAGTTCCCTATTGGGGGGCTCCTACAATGAGCAGTTCTTC.

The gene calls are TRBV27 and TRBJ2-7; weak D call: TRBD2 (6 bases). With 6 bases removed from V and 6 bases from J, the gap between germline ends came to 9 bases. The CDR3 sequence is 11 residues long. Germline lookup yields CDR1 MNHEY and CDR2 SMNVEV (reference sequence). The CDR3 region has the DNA TGTGCCAGCAGAGGAGGGCTCGAGCAGTACGTC. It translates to CASRGGLEQYV.

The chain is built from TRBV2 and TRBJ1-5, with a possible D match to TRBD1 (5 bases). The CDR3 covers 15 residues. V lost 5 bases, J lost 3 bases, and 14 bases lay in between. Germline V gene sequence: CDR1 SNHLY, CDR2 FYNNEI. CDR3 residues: CASSYSGPSNQPQHF. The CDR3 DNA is TGTGCCAGCAGTTACTCAGGGCCTTCCAATCAGCCCCAGCATTTT.

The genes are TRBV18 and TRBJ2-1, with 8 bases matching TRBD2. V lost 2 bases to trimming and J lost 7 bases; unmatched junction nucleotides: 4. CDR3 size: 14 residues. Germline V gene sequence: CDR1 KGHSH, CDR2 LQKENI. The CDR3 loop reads CASSPNTGGNEQFF. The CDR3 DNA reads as TGTGCCAGCTCACCAAATACGGGAGGGAATGAGCAGTTCTTC.

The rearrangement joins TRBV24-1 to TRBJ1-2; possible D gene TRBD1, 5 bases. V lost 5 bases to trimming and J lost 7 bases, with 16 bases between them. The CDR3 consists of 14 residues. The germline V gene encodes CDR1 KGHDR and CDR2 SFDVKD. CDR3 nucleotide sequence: TGTGCCACCAGTGGTGCATCTGACAGAGGTGGCTACACCTTC. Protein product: CATSGASDRGGYTF.